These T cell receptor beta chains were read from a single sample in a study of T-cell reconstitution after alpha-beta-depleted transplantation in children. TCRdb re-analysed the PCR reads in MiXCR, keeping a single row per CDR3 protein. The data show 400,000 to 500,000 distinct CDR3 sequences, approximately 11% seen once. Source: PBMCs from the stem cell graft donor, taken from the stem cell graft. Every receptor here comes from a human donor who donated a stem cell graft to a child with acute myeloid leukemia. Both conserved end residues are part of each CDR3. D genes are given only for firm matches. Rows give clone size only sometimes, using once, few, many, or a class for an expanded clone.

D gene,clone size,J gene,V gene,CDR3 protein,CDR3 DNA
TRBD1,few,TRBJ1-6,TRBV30,CAWRTGGASYNSPLHF,TGTGCCTGGAGGACAGGGGGCGCATCCTATAATTCACCCCTCCACTTT
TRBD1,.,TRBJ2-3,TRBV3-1,CASRDRRYADTQYF,TGTGCCAGCAGGGACAGGAGGTACGCAGATACGCAGTATTTT
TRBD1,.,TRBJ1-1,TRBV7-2,CASSFPTGEAFF,TGTGCCAGCAGCTTCCCGACAGGGGAGGCTTTCTTT
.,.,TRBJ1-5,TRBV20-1,CSAGRENQPQHF,TGCAGTGCGGGCAGGGAAAATCAGCCCCAGCATTTT
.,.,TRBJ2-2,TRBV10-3,CAISDLAPTAGELFF,TGTGCCATCAGTGACTTGGCCCCAACAGCCGGGGAGCTGTTTTTT
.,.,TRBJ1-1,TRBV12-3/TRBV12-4,CASRYITANTEAFF,TGTGCCAGCAGGTATATTACAGCGAACACTGAAGCTTTCTTT
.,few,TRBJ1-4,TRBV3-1,CASSQRPRGFNEKLFF,TGTGCCAGCAGCCAACGACCCAGGGGCTTTAATGAAAAACTGTTTTTT
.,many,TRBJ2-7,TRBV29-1,CSVVSRGRAGSYEQYF,TGCAGCGTTGTTTCTAGGGGGAGGGCCGGGTCCTACGAGCAGTACTTC
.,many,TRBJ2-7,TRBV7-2,CASSLGGLRESSYEQYF,TGTGCCAGCAGCCTAGGGGGCTTGCGGGAGAGCTCCTACGAGCAGTACTTC
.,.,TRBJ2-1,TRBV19,CASSIDTPLPYNEQFF,TGTGCCAGTAGTATAGATACCCCATTGCCATACAATGAGCAGTTCTTC
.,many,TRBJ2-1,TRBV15,CATSGTRYNEQFF,TGTGCCACCAGCGGGACCCGATACAATGAGCAGTTCTTC
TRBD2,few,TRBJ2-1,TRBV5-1,CASSQLGTSGGANEQFF,TGCGCCAGCAGCCAGCTTGGGACTAGCGGGGGGGCTAATGAGCAGTTCTTC
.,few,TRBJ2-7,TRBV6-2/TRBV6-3,CASSKDRQTYEQYF,TGTGCCAGCAGTAAAGACCGACAGACCTACGAGCAGTACTTC
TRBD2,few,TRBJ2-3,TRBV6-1,CASRWGLADAFGTQYF,TGTGCCAGCAGGTGGGGACTAGCGGACGCTTTTGGTACGCAGTATTTT
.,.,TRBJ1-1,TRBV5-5,CASSFTDREAFF,TGTGCCAGCAGCTTTACGGATCGAGAAGCTTTCTTT
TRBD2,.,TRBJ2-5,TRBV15,CATSRRGFGGGRAREETQYF,TGTGCCACCAGCAGGAGAGGTTTCGGCGGCGGGAGGGCAAGGGAAGAGACCCAGTACTTC
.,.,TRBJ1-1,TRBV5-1,CASSPDTGMNTEAFF,TGCGCCAGCAGCCCTGACACAGGAATGAACACTGAAGCTTTCTTT
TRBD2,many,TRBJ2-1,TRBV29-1,CSVPTSGTSGSNEQFF,TGCAGCGTACCTACCTCCGGGACTAGCGGGAGTAATGAGCAGTTCTTC
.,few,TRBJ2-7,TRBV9,CASSVDSLGEQYF,TGTGCCAGCAGCGTCGACTCCTTGGGGGAGCAGTACTTC
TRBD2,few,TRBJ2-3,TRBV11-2,CASSERGSSTDTQYF,TGTGCCAGCAGCGAGCGGGGTTCTAGCACAGATACGCAGTATTTT
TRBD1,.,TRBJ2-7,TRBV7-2,CASSYTGTEYEQYF,TGTGCCAGCAGCTACACCGGGACAGAGTACGAGCAGTACTTC
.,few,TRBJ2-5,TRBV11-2,CASSADRKETQYF,TGTGCCAGCAGCGCCGACAGGAAAGAGACCCAGTACTTC
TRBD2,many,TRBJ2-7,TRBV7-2,CASSLEIAGESYEQYF,TGTGCCAGCAGCTTAGAGATAGCGGGAGAGAGCTACGAGCAGTACTTC
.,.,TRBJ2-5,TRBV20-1,CSATDRYQETQYF,TGCAGTGCTACCGACAGGTACCAAGAGACCCAGTACTTC
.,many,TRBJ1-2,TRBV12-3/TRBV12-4,CASSVQGSHYGYTF,TGTGCCAGCAGTGTACAGGGAAGTCACTATGGCTACACCTTC
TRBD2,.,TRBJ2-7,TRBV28,CATSFTRDGRGNRAYEQYF,TGTGCCACCTCCTTCACAAGAGATGGGCGGGGGAACAGAGCCTACGAGCAGTACTTC
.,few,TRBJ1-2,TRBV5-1,CASSLGQTYGYTF,TGCGCCAGCAGCTTGGGGCAGACCTATGGCTACACCTTC
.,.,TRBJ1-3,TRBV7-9,CASSLGGAGNTIYF,TGTGCCAGCAGCTTGGGAGGGGCTGGAAACACCATATATTTT
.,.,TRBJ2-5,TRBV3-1,CASSQVADQETQYF,TGTGCCAGCAGCCAAGTGGCGGATCAAGAGACCCAGTACTTC
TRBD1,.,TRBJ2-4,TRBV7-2,CASSLGSRGSIQYF,TGTGCCAGCAGCTTAGGGTCCAGGGGGAGCATTCAGTACTTC
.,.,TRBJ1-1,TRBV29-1,CSVEAIGNTEAFF,TGCAGCGTTGAGGCGATAGGGAACACTGAAGCTTTCTTT